The rows below give T cell receptor beta chains drawn from one sample of a study of blood T cell repertoires in COVID-19. Repertoires were generated with immunoSEQ multiplex PCR, while TCRdb's copy carries only in-frame clones and drops some. The sample yields more than 70,000 clones, roughly 85% seen once. The sequencing input was peripheral blood. The receptors shown here come from a man in his 60s with acute or convalescent COVID-19. Each CDR3 is given without its conserved first and last residue.

j_call,v_call,cdr3_aa
TRBJ2-2,TRBV7-2,ASNMAGGGTGELF
TRBJ2-7,TRBV2,ASSDPGTTYEQY
TRBJ2-4,TRBV9,ASSVATSGDKNIQY
TRBJ1-1,TRBV29-1,SVESRGLNTEAF
TRBJ1-6,TRBV14,ASSEGTPGSSYNSPLH
TRBJ1-1,TRBV13,ASSVSRDRGGTEAF
TRBJ2-6,TRBV7-8,ASSLPGQVGGANVLT
TRBJ2-2,TRBV4-1,ASSPPTGGVAGELF
TRBJ2-3,TRBV27,ASSKGGSVADTQY
TRBJ2-1,TRBV6-2/TRBV6-3,ASSKLAGSLNEQF
TRBJ2-1,TRBV29-1,SSVAGASNNEQF
TRBJ1-5,TRBV19,ASNPDRYQPQH
TRBJ2-1,TRBV6-5,ASTTSGGWKEQF
TRBJ1-3,TRBV2,ASSPDRGRNTIY
TRBJ2-3,TRBV30,AWSIPTRQPQGTQY
TRBJ2-3,TRBV5-6,ASSPVLASGRADTQY
TRBJ2-3,TRBV2,ASNGQVIDGQY
TRBJ2-7,TRBV5-1,ASRSQAMTYEQY
TRBJ2-5,TRBV5-1,ASSPRGSTLGETQY
TRBJ2-5,TRBV3-1/TRBV3-2,ASSPPGGSQGTQY
TRBJ2-7,TRBV27,ASSLYYGQGTVEQY
TRBJ2-7,TRBV2,ASRNVGQRIYSYEQY
TRBJ2-5,TRBV19,ASSLPNGGAGETQY
TRBJ1-2,TRBV16,ASSLQGFGYT
TRBJ2-1,TRBV5-1,ASSLSRVEEQF
TRBJ2-7,TRBV20-1,SAQSGLAMY
TRBJ2-7,TRBV5-1,ASSLSDSPYSYEQY
TRBJ1-1,TRBV5-1,ASSPFGRGVNTEAF
TRBJ2-1,TRBV5-4,ASSLSRGLGEQF
TRBJ1-4,TRBV5-5,ASRDRPTNEKLF
TRBJ1-1,TRBV27,ASSLSGTGEVAF
TRBJ1-1,TRBV6-5,ASSYTRQGERKAF
TRBJ2-3,TRBV6-5,ASRLRRIADTQY
TRBJ2-7,TRBV2,ASRRTGAYEQY
TRBJ1-1,TRBV7-9,ASSLAGGHTEAF
TRBJ1-6,TRBV2,ASGREASKSSPLH
TRBJ2-2,TRBV5-4,ASSGLAASGELF
TRBJ1-5,TRBV3-1/TRBV3-2,ASSRGQNNQPQH
TRBJ2-6,TRBV6-6,ASSPGGPYPSGANVLT
TRBJ2-1,TRBV7-9,ASSLTGVYNEQF
TRBJ1-4,TRBV19,ASSIPSGPNEKLF
TRBJ1-2,TRBV4-1,ASSQVNRGRGSYGYT